Shown below are 13 T cell receptor beta chains from a single sample sequenced in a study of blood T cell repertoires in COVID-19. The table came from immunoSEQ multiplex PCR; TCRdb's copy has only in-frame clones and leaves some out. In the table there are 540,000 or so clones, around nine tenths of which are singletons. Source material: peripheral blood. The receptors come from a woman in her forties or fifties with COVID-19, enrolled during active disease.

The CDR3 spells CASTEEGVSSGNTIYF. DNA of the CDR3: TGTGCCAGCACCGAAGAAGGGGTTAGCTCTGGAAACACCATATATTTT. The chain uses TRBV2 and TRBJ1-3, with D possibly TRBD1 on 5 matching bases. V was cut by 7 bases and J by 0 bases, with 16 bases left in between. The germline CDR1 and CDR2 sequences are SNHLY and FYNNEI. This CDR3 has 16 residues.

This clone was observed a few times. This chain links TRBV5-1 with TRBJ2-7; weak D call: TRBD1 (6 bases). CDR3 length equals 14 residues. The germline gives CDR1 SGHRS, CDR2 YFSETQ. The V gene lost 2 bases and the J gene lost 4 bases, with 13 bases spanning the gap. The CDR3 reads CASSLGRGPYEQYF. The CDR3 DNA is TGCGCCAGCAGCTTAGGCAGGGGCCCTTACGAGCAGTACTTC.

The chain joins TRBV19 to TRBJ2-3, with TRBD1 matching 10 bases. There are 16 residues in the CDR3. Germline lookup yields CDR1 LNHDA and CDR2 SQIVND (reference sequence). J lost 1 base, V lost 3 bases, and 4 bases had no gene match. CDR3 sequence: CASSIPTGGGTDTQYF. The CDR3 coding sequence is TGTGCCAGTAGTATTCCGACAGGGGGCGGCACAGATACGCAGTATTTT.

This clone was seen once. The chain links TRBV15 to TRBJ1-2; the match to TRBD1 covers 8 bases. The ends lost 5 bases at V and 8 bases at J; junction bases unmatched: 13. Germline loops: CDR1 LNHNV, CDR2 YYDKDF (reference sequence). The CDR3 sequence is 15 residues long. The CDR3 here is CATSSWTGHAGGYTF. CDR3 DNA sequence: TGTGCCACCAGCTCCTGGACAGGGCACGCAGGAGGCTACACCTTC.

The chain links TRBV6-5 to TRBJ2-2, with D unclear. This CDR3 is 15 amino acids long. Germline-derived CDR1 and CDR2 are MNHEY and SVGAGI. V lost 0 bases, J lost 2 bases, and 7 bases lay in between. CDR3 bases: TGTGCCAGCAGTTACTCCTTGACTAACACCGGGGAGCTGTTTTTT. Its protein product is CASSYSLTNTGELFF.

The chain is built from TRBV7-9 and TRBJ1-1; possibly TRBD1 for D (5 bases). This CDR3 has 15 amino acids. Germline CDR1 reads SEHNR; CDR2 reads FQNEAQ (reference sequence). Deletions cut 7 bases from V and 0 bases from J, with 15 bases between. The CDR3 coding sequence is TGTGCCAGCACCCAGCTTGGGGGGGTGAACACTGAAGCTTTCTTT. This encodes CASTQLGGVNTEAFF.

V is TRBV30 and J is TRBJ2-6; D ambiguous. The V end lost 7 bases, the J end lost 2 bases, and 9 bases lay between the germline ends. This CDR3 has 13 residues. CDR1 and CDR2 from the germline V gene are GTSNPN and SVGIG (reference sequence). As DNA, the CDR3 is TGTGCCTCTAAACTTCCTGGGGCCAACGTCCTGACTTTC. Residues: CASKLPGANVLTF.

The V call is TRBV11-2, the J call TRBJ2-5; D is perhaps TRBD2 (6 bases). Trimming removed 2 bases from V and 4 bases from J, with 8 bases in between. Germline V CDR1 and CDR2: SGHAT, FQNNGV. The CDR3 loop spans 13 amino acids. This CDR3 reads CASSLLGRETQYF. Written as DNA, the CDR3 is TGTGCCAGCAGCTTACTCGGGAGAGAGACCCAGTACTTC.

The genes are TRBV2 and TRBJ2-3; D perhaps matches TRBD2 (6 bases). This CDR3 contains 15 residues. Trimming cost V 5 bases and J 5 bases, with 17 bases left between them. CDR1 SNHLY and CDR2 FYNNEI come from the germline V gene. The CDR3 protein is CASSPPEGREDTQYF. CDR3 nucleotide sequence: TGTGCCAGCAGTCCCCCGGAGGGCCGGGAAGATACGCAGTATTTT.

For this clone: A read error may produce the germline difference seen at one junction end. The rearrangement joins TRBV3-1 (or the pseudogene TRBV3-2) to TRBJ1-4; D is ambiguous. CDR1 is LGHDT and CDR2 is YNNKEL in the germline V gene (reference sequence). CDR3 length equals 14 residues. Written as DNA, the CDR3 is TGTGCCAGCAGCCAAGGATCACACAATGGAAAACTGTTTTTT. It specifies CASSQGSHNGKLFF.

This rearrangement joins TRBV19 to TRBJ2-1, with TRBD2 matching over 8 bases. J gave up 0 bases and V 2 bases, and 3 bases lay outside the gene matches. This CDR3 is 16 amino acids long. Looked up from germline, CDR1 is LNHDA and CDR2 is SQIVND (reference sequence). CDR3 residues: CASSISRGGSYNEQFF. DNA of the CDR3: TGTGCCAGTAGTATAAGTCGGGGGGGCTCCTACAATGAGCAGTTCTTC. Combining the CDR3 with reference TRBV19 and TRBJ2-1 gives the whole variable domain DGGITQSPKYLFRKEGQNVTLSCEQNLNHDAMYWYRQDPGQGLRLIYYSQIVNDFQKGDIAEGYSVSREKKESFPLTVTSAQKNPTAFYLCASSISRGGSYNEQFFGPGTRLTVL.

The rearrangement joins TRBV6-6 to TRBJ2-7; the match to TRBD1 covers 9 bases. J gave up 3 bases and V 4 bases, and 7 bases lay outside the gene matches. The CDR3 is 15 amino acids. The germline V gene encodes CDR1 MNHNY and CDR2 SVGAGI (reference sequence). CDR3 in amino acids: CASSFPQDRGYEQYF. The CDR3 coding sequence is TGTGCCAGCAGTTTCCCCCAGGACAGGGGCTACGAGCAGTACTTC.

This CDR3 is CASTRAGQGMGEQFF. CDR3 DNA: TGTGCCAGCACTCGAGCCGGACAGGGGATGGGTGAGCAGTTCTTC. The rearrangement links TRBV6-5 to TRBJ2-1; 9 bases agree with TRBD1. This CDR3 comprises 15 residues. The V gene end was trimmed by 7 bases and the J gene end by 9 bases; junction bases not matched to a gene: 13. The germline CDR1 and CDR2 sequences are MNHEY and SVGAGI.